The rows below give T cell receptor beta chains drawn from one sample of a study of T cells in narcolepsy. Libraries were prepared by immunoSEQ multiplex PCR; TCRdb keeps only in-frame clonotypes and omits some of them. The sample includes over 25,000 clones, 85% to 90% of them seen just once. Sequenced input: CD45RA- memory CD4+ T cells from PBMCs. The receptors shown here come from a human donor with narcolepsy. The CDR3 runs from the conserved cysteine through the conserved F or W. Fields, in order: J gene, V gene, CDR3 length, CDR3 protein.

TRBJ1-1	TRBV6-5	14	CASSGSAVSTEAFF
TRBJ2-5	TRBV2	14	CASSDWDSPETQYF
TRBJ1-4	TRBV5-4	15	CASSRTTGTNEKLFF
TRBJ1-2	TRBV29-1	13	CSGSTGTNYGYTF
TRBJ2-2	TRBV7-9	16	CASTHLGTGGRGELFF
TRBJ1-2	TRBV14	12	CARSGGGYGYTF
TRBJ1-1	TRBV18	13	CASSPTMNTEAFF
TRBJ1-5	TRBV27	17	CASSSLWGREINQPQHF
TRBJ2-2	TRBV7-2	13	CASSALGPGELFF
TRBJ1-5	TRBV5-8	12	CASSYFNQPQHF
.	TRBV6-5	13	CASSVATTYEQYF
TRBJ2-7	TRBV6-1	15	CASSRGAGVSYEQYF
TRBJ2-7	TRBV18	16	CASSPAGTGLAYEQYF
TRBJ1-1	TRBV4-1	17	CASSQGRRTGGRTEAFF
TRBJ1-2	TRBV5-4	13	CASSLTGGDGYTF
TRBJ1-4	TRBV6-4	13	CASSRGPNEKLFF
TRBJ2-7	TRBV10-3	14	CAISDSSGRGEQYF
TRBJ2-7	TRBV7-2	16	CASSLPLAGGYYEQYF
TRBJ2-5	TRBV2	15	CASSDMGPPGGTQYF
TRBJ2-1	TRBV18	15	CASSPIGGGYNEQFF
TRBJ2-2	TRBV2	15	CASSEEFGGAGELFF
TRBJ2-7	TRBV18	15	CASSPRGPSSYEQYF
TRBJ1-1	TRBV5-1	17	CASSLWEGQVLNTEAFF
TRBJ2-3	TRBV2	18	CASRRAGTGFYSTDTQYF
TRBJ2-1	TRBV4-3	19	CASSQEGPVGLADYNEQFF
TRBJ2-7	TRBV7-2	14	CASSLEAGSYEQYF
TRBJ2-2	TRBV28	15	CASSSPGIGTGELFF
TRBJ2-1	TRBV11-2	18	CASSLRPAGELTYNEQFF
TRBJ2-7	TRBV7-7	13	CASSFRDSYEQYF
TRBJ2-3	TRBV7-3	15	CASSSQGGGADTQYF
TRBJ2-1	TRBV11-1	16	CASSLDRDRGGNEQFF
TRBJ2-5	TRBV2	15	CASSESGSGGQTQYF
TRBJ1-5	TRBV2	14	CASSADRVNQPQHF
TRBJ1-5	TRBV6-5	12	CASSDPDQPQHF
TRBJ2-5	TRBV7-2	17	CASSLAVRGGHQETQYF
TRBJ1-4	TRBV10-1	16	CASSKWCPTLYEKLFF
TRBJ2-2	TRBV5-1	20	CASSRAPVVLASPNTGELFF
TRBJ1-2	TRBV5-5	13	CASSDRGNYGYTF
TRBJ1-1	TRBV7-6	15	CASSAGQGLSTEAFF
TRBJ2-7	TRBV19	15	CASSISPQGGYEQYF
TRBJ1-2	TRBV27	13	CASSSKGGYGYTF
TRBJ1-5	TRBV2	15	CASSGQANSNQPQHF
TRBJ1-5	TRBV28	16	CASSLTSRLSNQPQHF
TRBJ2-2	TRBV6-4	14	CASSEAGDTGELFF
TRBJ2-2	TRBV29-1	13	CSGGRANTGELFF
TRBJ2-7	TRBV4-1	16	CASSLRFAGANYEQYF
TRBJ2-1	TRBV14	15	CASSQGLSQGLEQFF
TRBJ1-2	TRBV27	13	CASTGQGGDGYTF
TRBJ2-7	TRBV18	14	CASSPLGTAYEQYF
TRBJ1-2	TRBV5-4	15	CASSLSGNTNYGYTF
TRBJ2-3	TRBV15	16	CATSRDRLASTDTQYF
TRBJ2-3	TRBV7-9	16	CASSLMPGLAIDTQYF
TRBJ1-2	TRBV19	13	CATGGQGWGGYTF
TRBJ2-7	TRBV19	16	CASSSFGTSGTYEQYF
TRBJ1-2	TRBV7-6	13	CASSLGQLRGYTF